This is a list of T cell receptor beta chains from one sample in a study of blood T cell repertoires in COVID-19. Here immunoSEQ multiplex PCR was the method, and the copy in TCRdb shows in-frame clones only, minus some. The table lists roughly 300,000 clones, about nine tenths of them singletons. The sample was PBMCs or T cells enriched from blood (not recorded which). The receptor set was obtained from a man aged 25-45 years who had recovered from COVID-19. The CDR3 runs from the conserved cysteine through the conserved F or W. Each record gives: CDR3 length, V gene, CDR3 protein.

13 | TRBV27 | CASSLQPVNTQYF
12 | TRBV12-3/TRBV12-4 | CASSFVQYEQYF
14 | TRBV2 | CASSGTGGNQPQHF
14 | TRBV7-9 | CASSLQTGGEKLFF
11 | TRBV12-3/TRBV12-4 | CASSSRGEQFF
13 | TRBV2 | CASGTFSTDTQYF
13 | TRBV6-5 | CATQRNRENEQFF
13 | TRBV10-3 | CAISDRDNQPQHF
14 | TRBV5-1 | CASVTGPGTDTQYF
16 | TRBV6-2/TRBV6-3 | CASSYSRGTGNQPQHF
17 | TRBV24-1 | CATSDLSGQGSYNEQFF
13 | TRBV7-2 | CASSRAAGEKLFF
16 | TRBV2 | CASSEAKTGRDTEAFF
14 | TRBV4-1 | CASSPFEGADEQFF
15 | TRBV5-4 | CASSQKGTISYEQYF
18 | TRBV7-9 | CASSLDLEAGGPMETQYF
16 | TRBV5-6 | CASSPRQGPGANVLTF
18 | TRBV2 | CASSERSRGAVAKNIQYF
15 | TRBV12-5 | CASGQAAGENQPQHF
16 | TRBV18 | CASSPRQGTGNEKLFF
16 | TRBV18 | CASSPPGVAGTDTQYF
16 | TRBV11-2 | CASSPRSGGDTDTQYF
15 | TRBV11-2 | CASSFSRGAYNEQFF
13 | TRBV10-1 | CASSATSWETQYF
16 | TRBV10-3 | CAITTRTGGMNTEAFF
13 | TRBV7-9 | CASSFPGNEKLFF
17 | TRBV4-2 | CASSHDPRDRDTGELFF
16 | TRBV14 | CASSQGGTVKTDTQYF
15 | TRBV5-1 | CASSPDRPSGNTIYF
19 | TRBV21-1 | CASSKPRGIIGWGNQPQHF
14 | TRBV18 | CASSHGLEADTQYF
17 | TRBV24-1 | CATSAQGAGWGTGELFF
14 | TRBV3-1/TRBV3-2 | CASSRQYSNQPQHF
15 | TRBV6-1 | CASSELAGSYNEQFF
14 | TRBV28 | CASSSGTGRYGYTF
13 | TRBV28 | CASSRRFNYGYTF
15 | TRBV20-1 | CSASQLAGVTDTQYF
15 | TRBV9 | CASSVTGQGFDEQFF
14 | TRBV11-2 | CASSTGTVNTEAFF
14 | TRBV7-9 | CASSPDRNIYEQYF
13 | TRBV2 | CATETSGSYEQYF
16 | TRBV18 | CASSDPEDRGSYGYTF
16 | TRBV11-3 | CASSLEPRGLQETQYF
13 | TRBV28 | CASRAASPYGYTF
14 | TRBV18 | CASSPPSRGETQYF
18 | TRBV11-2 | CASSVNRDRGALNYEQYF
15 | TRBV7-7 | CASSAGTGRAYEQYF
15 | TRBV15 | CATSRTLAAQETQYF
12 | TRBV27 | CASSPRGQPQHF
15 | TRBV6-5 | CASSYRLAGADTQYF
15 | TRBV5-5 | CASSRDREGFYGYTF
12 | TRBV7-9 | CASTLGANVLTF
13 | TRBV28 | CASTRGAWEKLFF